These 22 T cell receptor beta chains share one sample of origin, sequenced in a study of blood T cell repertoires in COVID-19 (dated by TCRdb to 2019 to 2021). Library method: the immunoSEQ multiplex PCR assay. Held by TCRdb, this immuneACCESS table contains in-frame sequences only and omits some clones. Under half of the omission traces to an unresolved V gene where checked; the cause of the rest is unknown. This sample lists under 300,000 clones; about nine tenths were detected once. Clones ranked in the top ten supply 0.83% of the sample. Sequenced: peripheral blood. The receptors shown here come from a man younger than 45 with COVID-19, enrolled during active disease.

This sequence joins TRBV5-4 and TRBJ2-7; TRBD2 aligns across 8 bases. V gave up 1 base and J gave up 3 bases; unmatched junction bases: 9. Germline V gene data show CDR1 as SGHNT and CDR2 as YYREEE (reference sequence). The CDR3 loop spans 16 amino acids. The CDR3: CASSLISAGGLYEQYF. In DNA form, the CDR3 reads TGTGCCAGCAGCTTGATATCTGCGGGGGGACTCTACGAGCAGTACTTC. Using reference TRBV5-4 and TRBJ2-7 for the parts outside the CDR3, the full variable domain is ETGVTQSPTHLIKTRGQQVTLRCSSQSGHNTVSWYQQALGQGPQFIFQYYREEENGRGNFPPRFSGLQFPNYSSELNVNALELDDSALYLCASSLISAGGLYEQYFGPGTRLTVT.

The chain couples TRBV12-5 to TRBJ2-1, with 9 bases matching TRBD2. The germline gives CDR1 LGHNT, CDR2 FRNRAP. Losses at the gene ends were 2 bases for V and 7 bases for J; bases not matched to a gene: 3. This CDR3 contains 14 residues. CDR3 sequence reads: CASGLPGLANEQFF. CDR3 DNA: TGTGCTAGTGGTTTGCCAGGACTAGCGAATGAGCAGTTCTTC.

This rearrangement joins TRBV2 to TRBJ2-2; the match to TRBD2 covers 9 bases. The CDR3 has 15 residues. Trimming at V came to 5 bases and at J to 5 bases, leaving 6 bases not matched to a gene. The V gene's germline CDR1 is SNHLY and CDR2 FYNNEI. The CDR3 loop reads CASSPGLASTGELFF. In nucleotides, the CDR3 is TGTGCCAGCAGTCCCGGACTAGCGAGTACCGGGGAGCTGTTTTTT.

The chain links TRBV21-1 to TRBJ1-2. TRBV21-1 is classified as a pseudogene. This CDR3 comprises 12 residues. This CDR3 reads CASRGRDGGYTF. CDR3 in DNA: TGTGCCAGCAGGGGCCGGGATGGAGGCTACACCTTC.

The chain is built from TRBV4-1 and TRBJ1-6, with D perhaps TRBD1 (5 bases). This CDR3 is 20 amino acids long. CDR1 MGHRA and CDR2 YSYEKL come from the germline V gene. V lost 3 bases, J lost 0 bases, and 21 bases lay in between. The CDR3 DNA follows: TGCGCCAGCAGCCACCAGGGCGCAAGGCGATATCGCTCCTATAATTCACCCCTCCACTTT. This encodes CASSHQGARRYRSYNSPLHF.

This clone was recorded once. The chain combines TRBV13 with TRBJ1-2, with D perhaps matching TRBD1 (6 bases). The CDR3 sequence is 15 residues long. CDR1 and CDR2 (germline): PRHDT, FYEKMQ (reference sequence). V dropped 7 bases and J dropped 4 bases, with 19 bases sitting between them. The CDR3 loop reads CASTIWDTRVYGYTF. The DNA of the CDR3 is TGTGCCAGCACCATTTGGGACACCAGGGTCTATGGCTACACCTTC. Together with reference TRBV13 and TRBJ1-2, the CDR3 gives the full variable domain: AAGVIQSPRHLIKEKRETATLKCYPIPRHDTVYWYQQGPGQDPQFLISFYEKMQSDKGSIPDRFSAQQFSDYHSELNMSSLELGDSALYFCASTIWDTRVYGYTFGSGTRLTVV.

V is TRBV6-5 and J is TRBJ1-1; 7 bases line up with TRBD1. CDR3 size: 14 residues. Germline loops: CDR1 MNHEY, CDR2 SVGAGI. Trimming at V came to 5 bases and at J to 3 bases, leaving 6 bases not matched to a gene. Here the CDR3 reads CASSRSGQYTEAFF. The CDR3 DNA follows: TGTGCCAGCAGTAGATCGGGACAGTACACTGAAGCTTTCTTT.

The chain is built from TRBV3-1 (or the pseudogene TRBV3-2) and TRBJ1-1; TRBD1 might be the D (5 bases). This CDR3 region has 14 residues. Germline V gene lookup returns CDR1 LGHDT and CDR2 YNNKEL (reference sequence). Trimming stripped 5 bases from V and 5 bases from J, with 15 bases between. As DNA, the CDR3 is TGTGCCAGCAGCTCGCAATGGACAAGGACTGAAGCTTTCTTT. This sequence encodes CASSSQWTRTEAFF.

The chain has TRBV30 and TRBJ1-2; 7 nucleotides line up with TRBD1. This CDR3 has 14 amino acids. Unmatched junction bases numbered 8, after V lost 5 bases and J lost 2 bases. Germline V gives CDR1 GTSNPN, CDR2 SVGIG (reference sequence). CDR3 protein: CAWRPGQKNYGYTF. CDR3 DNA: TGTGCCTGGCGACCGGGACAGAAAAACTATGGCTACACCTTC.

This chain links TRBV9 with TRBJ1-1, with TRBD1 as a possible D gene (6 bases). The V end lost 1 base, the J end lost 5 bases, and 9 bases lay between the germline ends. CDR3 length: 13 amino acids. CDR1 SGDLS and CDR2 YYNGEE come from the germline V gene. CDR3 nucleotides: TGTGCCAGCAGCGTACAGGGGTGGACTGAAGCTTTCTTT. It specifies CASSVQGWTEAFF. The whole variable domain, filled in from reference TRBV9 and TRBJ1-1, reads DSGVTQTPKHLITATGQRVTLRCSPRSGDLSVYWYQQSLDQGLQFLIQYYNGEERAKGNILERFSAQQFPDLHSELNLSSLELGDSALYFCASSVQGWTEAFFGQGTRLTVV.

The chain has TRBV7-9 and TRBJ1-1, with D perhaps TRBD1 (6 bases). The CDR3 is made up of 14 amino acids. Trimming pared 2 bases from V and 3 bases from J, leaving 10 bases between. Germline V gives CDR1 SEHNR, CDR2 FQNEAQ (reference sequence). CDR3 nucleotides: TGTGCCAGCAGCTTATCAGGGGCGGACACTGAAGCTTTCTTT. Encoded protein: CASSLSGADTEAFF.

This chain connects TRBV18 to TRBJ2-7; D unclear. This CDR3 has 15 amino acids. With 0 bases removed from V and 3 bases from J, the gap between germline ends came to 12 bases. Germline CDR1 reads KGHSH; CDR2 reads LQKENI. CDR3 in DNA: TGTGCCAGCTCACCACCGATCGGTAACTTCTACGAGCAGTACTTC. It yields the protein CASSPPIGNFYEQYF.

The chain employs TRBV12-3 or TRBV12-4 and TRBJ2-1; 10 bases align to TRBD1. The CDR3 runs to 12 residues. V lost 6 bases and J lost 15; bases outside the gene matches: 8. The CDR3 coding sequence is TGTGCCAGCAGCGCCGGGACAGGGGTCCCGTTCTTC. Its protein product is CASSAGTGVPFF.

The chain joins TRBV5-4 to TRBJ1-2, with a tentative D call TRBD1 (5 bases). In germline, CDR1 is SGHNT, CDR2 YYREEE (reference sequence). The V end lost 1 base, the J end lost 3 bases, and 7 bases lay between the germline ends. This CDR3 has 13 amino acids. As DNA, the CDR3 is TGTGCCAGCAGCTTGCGGGGGGACTATGGCTACACCTTC. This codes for CASSLRGDYGYTF.

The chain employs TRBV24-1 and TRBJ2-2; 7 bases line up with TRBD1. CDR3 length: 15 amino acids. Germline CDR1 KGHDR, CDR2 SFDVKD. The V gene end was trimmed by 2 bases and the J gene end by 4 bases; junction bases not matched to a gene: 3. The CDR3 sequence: CATSDSGQSTGELFF. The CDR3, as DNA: TGTGCCACCAGTGATTCGGGACAGTCCACCGGGGAGCTGTTTTTT.

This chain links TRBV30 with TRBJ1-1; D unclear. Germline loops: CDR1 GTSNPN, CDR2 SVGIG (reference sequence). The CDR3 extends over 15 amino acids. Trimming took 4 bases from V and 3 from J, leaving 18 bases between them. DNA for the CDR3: TGTGCCTGGAATCTGCCCAACGGGTGGCACACTGAAGCTTTCTTT. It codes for CAWNLPNGWHTEAFF.

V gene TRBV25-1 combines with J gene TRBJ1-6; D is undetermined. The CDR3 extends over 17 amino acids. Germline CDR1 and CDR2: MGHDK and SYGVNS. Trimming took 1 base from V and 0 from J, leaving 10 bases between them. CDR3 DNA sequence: TGTGCCAGCAGTGAATTAGGGAGAAGCTCCTATAATTCACCCCTCCACTTT. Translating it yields CASSELGRSSYNSPLHF.

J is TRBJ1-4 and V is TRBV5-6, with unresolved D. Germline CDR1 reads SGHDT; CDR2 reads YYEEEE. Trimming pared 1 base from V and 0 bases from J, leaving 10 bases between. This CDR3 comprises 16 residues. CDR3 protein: CASSLYEFATNEKLFF. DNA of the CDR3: TGTGCCAGCAGCTTGTATGAGTTCGCAACTAATGAAAAACTGTTTTTT.

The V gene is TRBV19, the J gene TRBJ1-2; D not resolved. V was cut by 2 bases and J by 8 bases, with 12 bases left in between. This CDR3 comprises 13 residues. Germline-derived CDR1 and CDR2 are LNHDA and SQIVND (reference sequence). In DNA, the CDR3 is TGTGCCAGTAGTATATTCGGGGAGCGGGGCTACACCTTC. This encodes CASSIFGERGYTF.

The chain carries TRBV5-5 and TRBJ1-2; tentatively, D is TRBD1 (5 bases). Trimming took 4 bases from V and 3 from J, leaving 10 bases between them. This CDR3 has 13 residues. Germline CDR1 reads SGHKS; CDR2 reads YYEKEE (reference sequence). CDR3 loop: CASSTDRHYGYTF. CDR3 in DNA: TGTGCCAGCAGCACCGACAGACACTATGGCTACACCTTC.

CDR3 amino acids: CASRPGQGDSPLHF. The CDR3 coding sequence is TGTGCCAGTAGGCCGGGACAGGGAGACTCACCCCTCCACTTT. J is TRBJ1-6 and V is TRBV19; TRBD1 matches at 9 bases. CDR1 and CDR2 (germline): LNHDA, SQIVND (reference sequence). V lost 6 bases to trimming and J lost 10 bases; unmatched junction nucleotides: 7. This CDR3 spans 14 amino acids.

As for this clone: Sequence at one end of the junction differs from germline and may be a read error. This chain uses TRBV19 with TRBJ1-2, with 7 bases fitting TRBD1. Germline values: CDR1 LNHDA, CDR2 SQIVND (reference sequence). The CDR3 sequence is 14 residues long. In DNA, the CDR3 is TGTGCCAGTAGTCGAGACAGGGAATCTCCCACATCAGCCTTC. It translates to CASSRDRESPTSAF.